These 21 T cell receptor beta chains came from one sample sequenced in a study of post-analysis software for immune sequencing data (dated by TCRdb to 2014 to 2015). Library generation was performed with PCR. The sample was run on an Illumina HiSeq 2500. Unique molecular identifiers were incorporated into TCR beta cDNA libraries to reduce PCR and sequencing biases. TCRdb reworked the public reads: Q25 trimming with fastp, MiXCR clone assembly, productive beta chains retained. All rows with the same CDR3 protein become a single entry with the most common DNA and genes. Within this sample are about 200,000 distinct CDR3 sequences, with roughly 30% of them counted one time only. Clones ranked in the top ten supply less than 4% of the sample. These TCRs are of unknown antigen specificity. What the research found in general, with its limitations: Significantly higher frequencies in patients than in controls were found for roughly 5 TRBV segments, including TRBV5-6, TRBV5-1 and TRBV20-1.

Sequencing used blood. The receptors were sampled from a girl under 18 with multiple sclerosis.

With regard to this clonotype: A much larger clone is a single base away; this may be a read error. The CDR3 DNA follows: TGTGCCAGCAGCTTAGTAGCGACTAGCGGCTACGAGCAGTACTTC. Translating it yields CASSLVATSGYEQYF. The chain carries TRBV7-2 and TRBJ2-7; TRBD2 aligns across 9 bases. The CDR3 runs 15 residues. The junction had 4 bases not matched to a gene; V was cut back by 1 base and J by 3 bases. The germline CDR1 and CDR2 sequences are SGHTA and FQGNSA.

This clonotype was observed a handful of times. The chain combines TRBV11-2 with TRBJ2-1; 9 bases line up with TRBD1. Germline CDR1 SGHAT, CDR2 FQNNGV. This CDR3 has 15 amino acids. Trimming at V came to 3 bases and at J to 4 bases, leaving 4 bases not matched to a gene. The CDR3 spells CASSFPGQGYNEQFF. In DNA form, the CDR3 reads TGTGCCAGCAGCTTTCCGGGACAGGGTTACAATGAGCAGTTCTTC.

The chain is built from TRBV7-8 and TRBJ2-4; TRBD1 matches at 7 bases. The J call may be faulty, since TRBJ2-7 better matches the DNA end. This CDR3 comprises 17 residues. CDR1 SGHVS and CDR2 FQNEAQ come from the germline V gene. Here the CDR3 reads CASSLEQRGTGAREQYF. The CDR3 DNA reads as TGTGCCAGCAGCTTAGAGCAACGGGGCACAGGGGCTCGCGAGCAGTACTTC.

Regarding this clonotype: A much larger clone sits a single nucleotide away, making a read error possible. Here the CDR3 DNA reads TGCAGCGTTGTCGGGGAGTCCCAGTACTTC. The encoded protein is CSVVGESQYF. V gene TRBV29-1 combines with J gene TRBJ2-7, with D maybe TRBD2 (5 bases). The CDR3 has 10 amino acids. Trimming removed 4 bases at V and 10 bases at J, with 11 bases between. Germline lookup yields CDR1 SQVTM and CDR2 ANQGSEA.

This clonotype was counted a few times. In nucleotides, the CDR3 is TGCGCCAGCAGCTTCGGACTAGCGGGAAAAGATACGCAGTATTTT. This sequence encodes CASSFGLAGKDTQYF. V usage is TRBV5-1 and J usage is TRBJ2-3; 12 bases align to TRBD2. Germline V gives CDR1 SGHRS, CDR2 YFSETQ. Trimming at V came to 2 bases and at J to 5 bases, leaving 3 bases not matched to a gene. The length of the CDR3 is 15 residues.

The genes are TRBV20-1 and TRBJ1-5, with D possibly TRBD1 on 5 matching bases. There are 14 residues in the CDR3. Germline values: CDR1 DFQATT, CDR2 SNEGSKA (reference sequence). The CDR3 bases are TGCAGCTTCCATCATTTTGGGGGGAGTCAGCCCCAGCATTTT. Translation: CSFHHFGGSQPQHF.

The rearrangement joins TRBV7-2 to TRBJ2-1, with 15 bases lining up with TRBD2. The CDR3 consists of 16 residues. Trimming at V came to 4 bases and at J to 13 bases, leaving 11 bases not matched to a gene. Germline V gene lookup returns CDR1 SGHTA and CDR2 FQGNSA. This CDR3 is CASSSWTSGRGETQFF. The CDR3 DNA reads TGTGCCAGCAGCTCCTGGACTAGCGGGAGGGGAGAGACCCAGTTCTTC.

This clonotype was picked up many times. V gene TRBV9 combines with J gene TRBJ2-1; 8 nucleotides line up with TRBD2. The CDR3 spans 20 residues. The junction had 15 bases not matched to a gene; V was cut back by 0 bases and J by 1 base. The germline CDR1 and CDR2 sequences are SGDLS and YYNGEE. In DNA, the CDR3 is TGTGCCAGCAGCGTAGGTCTGGGGGGGGGCACTAGCGGTTCCTACAATGAGCAGTTCTTC. It is translated as CASSVGLGGGTSGSYNEQFF.

The rearrangement uses TRBV7-2 and TRBJ2-1; 9 nucleotides align to TRBD2. V shed 5 bases and J 4 bases; nucleotides not matched to a gene: 6. The CDR3 runs 15 residues. Germline-derived CDR1 and CDR2 are SGHTA and FQGNSA. The CDR3 here is CASSEGLAGYNEQFF. The CDR3 coding sequence is TGTGCCAGCAGCGAAGGGCTAGCGGGGTACAATGAGCAGTTCTTC.

This clonotype showed up many times. V is TRBV7-3 and J is TRBJ2-1; tentatively, D is TRBD1 or TRBD2 (5 bases each). The CDR3 consists of 13 residues. Trimming pared 6 bases from V and 6 bases from J, leaving 12 bases between. Germline loops: CDR1 SGHTA, CDR2 FQGTGA. The CDR3 DNA follows: TGTGCCAGCAGTTGGGACCTCGGCAATGAGCAGTTCTTC. Encoded protein: CASSWDLGNEQFF.

This sequence joins TRBV30 and TRBJ2-4; unclear D gene. Judging by the DNA end, TRBJ2-7 fits better; the J call may be wrong. This CDR3 is built from 13 residues. Per the germline V gene, CDR1 is GTSNPN and CDR2 is SVGIG (reference sequence). The CDR3 region is CAWTPPASYEQYF. Here the CDR3 DNA reads TGTGCCTGGACACCGCCAGCCAGCTACGAGCAGTACTTC.

This clonotype appeared many times. At one end, the junction sequence differs from germline, possibly due to a read error. This chain connects TRBV20-1 to TRBJ2-1, with 9 bases fitting TRBD2. CDR3 length: 15 amino acids. Germline loops: CDR1 DFQATT, CDR2 SNEGSKA (reference sequence). This CDR3 reads CSARDSGLAINEQFF. CDR3 sequence (DNA): TGCAGTGCCAGAGATTCGGGACTAGCCATCAATGAGCAGTTCTTC.

With regard to this clonotype: This sequence may be a read error, since a much larger clone differs from it by one base. This sequence joins TRBV5-1 and TRBJ2-1; TRBD2 might be the D (7 bases). This CDR3 has 14 amino acids. Germline V gene sequence: CDR1 SGHRS, CDR2 YFSETQ. Deletions cut 2 bases from V and 8 bases from J, with 14 bases between. The CDR3 reads CASSFEGGYDEQFF. The DNA for the CDR3 is TGCGCCAGCAGCTTTGAGGGGGGGTACGATGAGCAGTTCTTC.

This clonotype came up many times. The chain is built from TRBV6-5 and TRBJ2-2; the D gene is possibly TRBD2 (6 bases). Deletions cut 4 bases from V and 13 bases from J, with 19 bases between. CDR1 is MNHEY and CDR2 is SVGAGI in the germline V gene. The CDR3 is 14 residues long. CDR3 DNA sequence: TGTGCCAGCAGTTTTTCCCAGGGCCGGCGGGGGCTGTTTTTT. It yields the protein CASSFSQGRRGLFF.

This clonotype came up many times. This chain connects TRBV15 to TRBJ2-1; no definite D call. The CDR3 loop spans 15 amino acids. Germline V gives CDR1 LNHNV, CDR2 YYDKDF (reference sequence). Trimming removed 1 base at V and 6 bases at J, with 13 bases between. The CDR3 region is CATSRAPDPPNEQFF. CDR3 DNA sequence: TGTGCCACCAGCAGAGCGCCAGACCCTCCCAATGAGCAGTTCTTC.

The chain employs TRBV7-6 and TRBJ2-1; 9 bases map to TRBD2. The CDR3 is made up of 15 amino acids. The germline CDR1 and CDR2 sequences are SGHVS and FNYEAQ. The V segment lost 1 base and the J segment 6 bases; nucleotides outside the gene matches: 4. The CDR3 nucleotides read TGTGCCAGCAGCTTAGTGGGCGGGGGGGCCAATGAGCAGTTCTTC. The encoded protein is CASSLVGGGANEQFF.

The gene calls are TRBV7-2 and TRBJ2-5; D possibly corresponds to TRBD1 (5 bases). Trimming removed 0 bases at V and 11 bases at J, with 16 bases between. Germline CDR1 and CDR2: SGHTA and FQGNSA. The CDR3 is made up of 14 amino acids. CDR3 sequence: CASSLASGAAQQYF. CDR3 nucleotides: TGTGCCAGCAGCTTAGCGTCTGGGGCGGCTCAGCAGTACTTC.

This clonotype came up many times. The rearrangement links TRBV6-1 to TRBJ2-1; 14 nucleotides line up with TRBD2. Trimming took 5 bases from V and 8 from J; bases not matched to a gene: 5. Germline V CDR1 and CDR2: MNHNS, SASEGT. The CDR3 is made up of 15 amino acids. The CDR3 reads CASSRLAGGRDEQFF. CDR3 bases: TGTGCCAGCAGTAGACTAGCGGGGGGGCGCGATGAGCAGTTCTTC.

Concerning this clonotype itself: Relative to the germline gene, one junction end is altered; a read error may explain this. The V and J genes are TRBV29-1 and TRBJ2-3; maybe TRBD1 (6 bases). Germline CDR1 is SQVTM and CDR2 is ANQGSEA. There are 13 residues in the CDR3. The CDR3 is CSVDPRDTDMQYF. The CDR3 nucleotides are TGCAGCGTTGATCCCAGGGACACAGATATGCAGTATTTT.

The gene calls are TRBV5-1 and TRBJ2-7; 7 bases line up with TRBD1. V trimming: 4 bases; J trimming: 2 bases; junction bases outside the gene matches: 9. Germline CDR1 SGHRS, CDR2 YFSETQ. The CDR3 is 15 residues long. The CDR3 sequence is CASSAWTGAPYEQYF. The CDR3 DNA follows: TGCGCCAGCAGCGCCTGGACAGGAGCCCCCTACGAGCAGTACTTC.

The table lists this clonotype with a count of one. CDR3 loop: CASTIDRGRDTGELFF. The CDR3 bases are TGTGCCAGCACCATCGACAGGGGAAGAGACACCGGGGAGCTGTTTTTT. The chain couples TRBV6-6 to TRBJ2-2; 8 bases line up with TRBD1. J was trimmed by 3 bases and V by 7 bases; bases with no gene match: 10. CDR3 size: 16 residues. From germline, CDR1 is MNHNY and CDR2 SVGAGI (reference sequence).